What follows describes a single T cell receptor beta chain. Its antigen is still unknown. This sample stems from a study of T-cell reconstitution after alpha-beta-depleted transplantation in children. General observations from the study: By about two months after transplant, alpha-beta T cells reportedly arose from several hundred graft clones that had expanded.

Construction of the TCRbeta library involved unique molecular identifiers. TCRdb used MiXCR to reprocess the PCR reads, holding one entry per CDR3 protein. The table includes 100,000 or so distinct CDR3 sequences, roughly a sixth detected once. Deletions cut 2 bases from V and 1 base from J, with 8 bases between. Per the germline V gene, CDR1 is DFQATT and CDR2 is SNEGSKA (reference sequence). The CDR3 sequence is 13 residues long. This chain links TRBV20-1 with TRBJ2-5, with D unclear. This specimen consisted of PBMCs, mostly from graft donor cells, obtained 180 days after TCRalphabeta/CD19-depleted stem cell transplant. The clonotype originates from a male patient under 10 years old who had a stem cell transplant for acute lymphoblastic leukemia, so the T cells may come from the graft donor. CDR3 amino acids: CSARIGSQETQYF. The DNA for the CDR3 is TGCAGTGCTAGAATCGGCAGCCAAGAGACCCAGTACTTC.